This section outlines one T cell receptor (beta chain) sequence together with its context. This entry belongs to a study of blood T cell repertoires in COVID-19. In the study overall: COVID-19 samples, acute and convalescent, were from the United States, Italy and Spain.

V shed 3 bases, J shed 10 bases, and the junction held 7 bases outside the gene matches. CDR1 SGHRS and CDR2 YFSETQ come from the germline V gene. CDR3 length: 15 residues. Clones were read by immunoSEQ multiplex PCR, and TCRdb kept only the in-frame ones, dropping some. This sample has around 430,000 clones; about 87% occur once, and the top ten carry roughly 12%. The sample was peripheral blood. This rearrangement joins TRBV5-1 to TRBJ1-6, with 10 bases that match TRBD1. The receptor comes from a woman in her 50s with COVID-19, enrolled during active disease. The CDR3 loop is CASSWVGQGNSPLHF. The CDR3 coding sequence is TGCGCCAGCAGCTGGGTGGGACAGGGGAACTCACCCCTCCACTTT. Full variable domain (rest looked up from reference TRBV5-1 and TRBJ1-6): KAGVTQTPRYLIKTRGQQVTLSCSPISGHRSVSWYQQTPGQGLQFLFEYFSETQRNKGNFPGRFSGRQFSNSRSEMNVSTLELGDSALYLCASSWVGQGNSPLHFGNGTRLTVT.